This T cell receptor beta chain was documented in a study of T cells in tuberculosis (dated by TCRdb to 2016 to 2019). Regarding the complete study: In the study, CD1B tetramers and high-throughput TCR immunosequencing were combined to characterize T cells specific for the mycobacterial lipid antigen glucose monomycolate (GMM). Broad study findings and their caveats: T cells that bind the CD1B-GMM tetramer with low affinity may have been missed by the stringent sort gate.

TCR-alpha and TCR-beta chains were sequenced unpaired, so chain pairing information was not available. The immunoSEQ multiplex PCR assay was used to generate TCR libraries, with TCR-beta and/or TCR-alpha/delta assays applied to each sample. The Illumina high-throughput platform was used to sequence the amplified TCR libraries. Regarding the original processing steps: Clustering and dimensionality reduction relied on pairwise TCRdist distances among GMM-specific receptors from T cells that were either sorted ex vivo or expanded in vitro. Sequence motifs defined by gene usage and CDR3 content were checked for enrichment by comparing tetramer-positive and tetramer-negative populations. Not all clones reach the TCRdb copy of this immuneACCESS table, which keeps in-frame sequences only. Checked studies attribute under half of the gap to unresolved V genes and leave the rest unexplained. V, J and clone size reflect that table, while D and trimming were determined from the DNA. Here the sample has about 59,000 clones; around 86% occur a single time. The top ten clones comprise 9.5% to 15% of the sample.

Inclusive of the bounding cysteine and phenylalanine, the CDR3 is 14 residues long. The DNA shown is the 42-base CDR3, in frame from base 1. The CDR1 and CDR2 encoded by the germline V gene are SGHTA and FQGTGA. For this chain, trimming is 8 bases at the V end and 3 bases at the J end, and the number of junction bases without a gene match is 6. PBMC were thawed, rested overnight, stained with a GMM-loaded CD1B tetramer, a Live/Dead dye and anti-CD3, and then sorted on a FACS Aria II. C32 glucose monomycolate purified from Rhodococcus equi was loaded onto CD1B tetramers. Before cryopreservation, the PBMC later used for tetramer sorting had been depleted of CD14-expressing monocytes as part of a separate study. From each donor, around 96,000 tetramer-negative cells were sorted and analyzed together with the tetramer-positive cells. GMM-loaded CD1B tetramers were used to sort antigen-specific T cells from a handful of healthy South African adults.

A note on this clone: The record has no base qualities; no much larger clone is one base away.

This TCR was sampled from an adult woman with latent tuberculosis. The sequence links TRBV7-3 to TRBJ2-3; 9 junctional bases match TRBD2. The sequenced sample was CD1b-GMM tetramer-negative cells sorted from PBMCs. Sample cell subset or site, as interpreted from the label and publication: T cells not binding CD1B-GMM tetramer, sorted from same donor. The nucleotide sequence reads TGTGCCAGCGGGAGCGGGGGGCCAACAGATACGCAGTATTTT. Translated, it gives CASGSGGPTDTQYF.